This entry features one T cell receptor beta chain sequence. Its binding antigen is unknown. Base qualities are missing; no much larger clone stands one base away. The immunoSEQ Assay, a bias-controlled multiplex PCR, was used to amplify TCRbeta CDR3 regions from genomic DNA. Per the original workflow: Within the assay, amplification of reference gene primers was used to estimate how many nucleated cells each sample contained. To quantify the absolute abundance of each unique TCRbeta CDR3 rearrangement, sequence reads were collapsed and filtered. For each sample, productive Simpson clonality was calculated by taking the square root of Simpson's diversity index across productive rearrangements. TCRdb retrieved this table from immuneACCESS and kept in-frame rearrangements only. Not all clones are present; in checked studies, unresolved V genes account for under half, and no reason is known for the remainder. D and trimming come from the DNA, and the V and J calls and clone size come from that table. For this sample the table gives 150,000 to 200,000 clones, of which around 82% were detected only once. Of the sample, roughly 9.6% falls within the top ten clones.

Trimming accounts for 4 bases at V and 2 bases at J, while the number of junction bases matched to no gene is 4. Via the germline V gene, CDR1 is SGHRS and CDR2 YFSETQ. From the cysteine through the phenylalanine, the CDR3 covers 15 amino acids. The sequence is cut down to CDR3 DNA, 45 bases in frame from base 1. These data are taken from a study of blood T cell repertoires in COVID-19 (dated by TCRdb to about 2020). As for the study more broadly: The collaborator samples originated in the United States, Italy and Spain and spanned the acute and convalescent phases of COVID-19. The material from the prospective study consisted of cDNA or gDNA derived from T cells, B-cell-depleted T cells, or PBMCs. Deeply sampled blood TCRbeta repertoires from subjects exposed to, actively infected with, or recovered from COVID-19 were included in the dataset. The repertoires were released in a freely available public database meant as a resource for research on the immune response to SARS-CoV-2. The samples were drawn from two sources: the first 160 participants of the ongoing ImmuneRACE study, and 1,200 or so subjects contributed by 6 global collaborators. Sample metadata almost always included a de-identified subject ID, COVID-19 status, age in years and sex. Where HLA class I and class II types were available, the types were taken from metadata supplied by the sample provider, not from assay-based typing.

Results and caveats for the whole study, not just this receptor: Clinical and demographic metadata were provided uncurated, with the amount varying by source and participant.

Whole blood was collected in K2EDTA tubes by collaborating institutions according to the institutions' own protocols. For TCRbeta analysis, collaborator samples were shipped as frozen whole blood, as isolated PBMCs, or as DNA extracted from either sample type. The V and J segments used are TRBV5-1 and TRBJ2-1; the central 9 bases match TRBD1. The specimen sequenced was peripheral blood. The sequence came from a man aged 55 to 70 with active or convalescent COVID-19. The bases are TGCGCCAGCAGCGGGGACAGGGTAACCTACAATGAGCAGTTCTTC. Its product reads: CASSGDRVTYNEQFF.